A single sample gave rise to the 18 T cell receptor beta chains below, sequenced in a study of T cells in Graves' hyperthyroidism and ophthalmopathy. Amplified regions were TCR beta CDR3 sequences from RNA transcripts. HTBI primers were used for first-round RT-PCR of the TCR CDR3. Via MiXCR, TCRdb re-called the multiplex PCR reads, giving one row per CDR3 protein. The sample shows about 130,000 distinct CDR3 sequences, roughly a fifth of them seen only once. Sequencing input: blood. These receptors were obtained from a woman in her 50s with Graves' hyperthyroidism that later progressed to Graves' ophthalmopathy.

This clonotype was seen only a few times. The chain employs TRBV5-5 and TRBJ2-2; D possibly corresponds to TRBD2 (5 bases). The V gene's germline CDR1 is SGHKS and CDR2 YYEKEE (reference sequence). The CDR3 has 19 amino acids. V dropped 1 base and J dropped 0 bases, with 19 bases sitting between them. The CDR3 DNA reads as TGTGCCAGCAGCTTGCGGGCAGGACGGGATCACGCGAACACCGGGGAGCTGTTTTTT. Protein: CASSLRAGRDHANTGELFF.

With regard to this clonotype: A read error is possible here, since a much larger clone lies one base away. The chain is built from TRBV6-1 and TRBJ2-7; 11 bases are a match to TRBD1. With V trimmed by 6 bases and J by 9 bases, 10 bases remained unmatched. The CDR3 totals 14 residues. Germline V gene lookup returns CDR1 MNHNS and CDR2 SASEGT. CDR3 nucleotides: TGTGCCAGCAGCTTCGGGGACAGGGGGGGAGGGCAGTACTTC. Amino acids: CASSFGDRGGGQYF.

This clonotype was seen ten or more times. V and J are TRBV19 and TRBJ1-5, with no clear D. CDR1 LNHDA and CDR2 SQIVND come from the germline V gene (reference sequence). V dropped 6 bases and J dropped 3 bases, with 18 bases sitting between them. The CDR3 is 16 residues long. The CDR3 protein is CASSKRGQQVNQPQHF. In DNA, the CDR3 is TGTGCCAGTAGCAAGCGCGGGCAGCAAGTCAATCAGCCCCAGCATTTT.

This chain uses TRBV3-1 with TRBJ2-4, with 7 bases lining up with TRBD2. The J segment lost 0 bases and the V segment lost 4 bases, leaving 3 bases of the junction unmatched. This CDR3 spans 15 amino acids. CDR1 LGHDT and CDR2 YNNKEL come from the germline V gene (reference sequence). The CDR3 region has the DNA TGTGCCAGCAGCCGGGGGGGAGTAGCCAAAAACATTCAGTACTTC. This encodes CASSRGGVAKNIQYF.

This clonotype was picked up a small number of times. J is TRBJ2-3 and V is TRBV2, with a tentative D call TRBD1 (5 bases). V gave up 4 bases and J gave up 5 bases, with 19 bases separating them. Germline-derived CDR1 and CDR2 are SNHLY and FYNNEI. This CDR3 contains 16 residues. CDR3 coding DNA: TGTGCCAGCAGTGGGACCCAGAGACAGTTAAAAGATACGCAGTATTTT. This codes for CASSGTQRQLKDTQYF.

This clonotype was found many times. The V and J genes are TRBV20-1 and TRBJ2-7; 10 bases line up with TRBD2. Germline CDR1 reads DFQATT; CDR2 reads SNEGSKA (reference sequence). Trimming took 7 bases from V and 3 from J; bases not matched to a gene: 9. The CDR3 length is 14 residues. The CDR3 sequence: CSGERLAGDYEQYF. CDR3 in DNA: TGCAGTGGGGAGAGGCTAGCGGGGGACTACGAGCAGTACTTC.

This clonotype was observed at least ten times. V and J are TRBV6-1 and TRBJ2-7, with a possible D match to TRBD2 (5 bases). Germline assignment: CDR1 MNHNS and CDR2 SASEGT. This CDR3 region has 14 residues. V was trimmed by 8 bases and J by 0 bases, leaving 14 bases between them. The CDR3 DNA is TGTGCCAGCGGGCGGGCGAGGAGCTCCTACGAGCAGTACTTC. It yields the protein CASGRARSSYEQYF.

In this sample, this clonotype turned up many times. This chain uses TRBV5-1 with TRBJ2-2; 7 nucleotides match TRBD2. The junction had 1 base not matched to a gene; V was cut back by 1 base and J by 1 base. The CDR3 is 15 amino acids. Germline-derived CDR1 and CDR2 are SGHRS and YFSETQ. The CDR3 spells CASSLRGRNTGELFF. CDR3 DNA sequence: TGCGCCAGCAGCTTGCGCGGGAGGAACACCGGGGAGCTGTTTTTT.

The rearrangement links TRBV25-1 to TRBJ2-1; D unclear. Germline CDR1 and CDR2: MGHDK and SYGVNS. V was clipped by 7 bases and J by 10 bases, with 17 bases between them. This CDR3 spans 13 amino acids. CDR3 protein: CASTYLGNGEQFF. CDR3 bases: TGTGCCAGCACTTATCTGGGGAACGGAGAGCAGTTCTTC.

V gene TRBV27 combines with J gene TRBJ1-2; D is unresolved. Trimming took off 0 bases at V and 5 bases at J, with 16 bases between the two ends. The CDR3 spans 16 residues. Germline-derived CDR1 and CDR2 are MNHEY and SMNVEV (reference sequence). The CDR3 is CASSLSIGERWYGYTF. CDR3 DNA sequence: TGTGCCAGCAGTTTATCGATTGGGGAACGATGGTATGGCTACACCTTC.

This clonotype appeared a few times. The chain employs TRBV14 and TRBJ2-1; TRBD2 matches at 10 bases. Germline values: CDR1 SGHDN, CDR2 FVKESK. The CDR3 has 15 amino acids. Unmatched junction bases numbered 3, after V lost 1 base and J lost 6 bases. The CDR3: CASSQGTSGFNEQFF. DNA for the CDR3: TGTGCCAGCAGCCAAGGGACTAGCGGCTTCAATGAGCAGTTCTTC.

The rearrangement uses TRBV6-1 and TRBJ2-1; possible D gene TRBD2, 5 bases. Germline V gene sequence: CDR1 MNHNS, CDR2 SASEGT. CDR3 length: 15 amino acids. V gave up 5 bases and J gave up 10 bases, with 21 bases separating them. The CDR3 DNA reads TGTGCCAGCAGTAAGACCTGGACTCTTCCCGGGGAGCAGTTCTTC. Translated: CASSKTWTLPGEQFF.

This clonotype was seen repeatedly, ten times or more. The genes are TRBV28 and TRBJ2-7; D uncertain. The CDR3 spans 11 residues. Trimming cost V 7 bases and J 3 bases, with 7 bases left between them. Looked up from germline, CDR1 is MDHEN and CDR2 is SYDVKM. The CDR3 spells CASKTVYEQYF. In nucleotides, the CDR3 is TGTGCCAGCAAAACAGTCTACGAGCAGTACTTC.

This chain uses TRBV7-6 with TRBJ1-5; no clear D gene. CDR3 length: 13 residues. CDR1 is SGHVS and CDR2 is FNYEAQ in the germline V gene. Trimming stripped 1 base from V and 4 bases from J, with 5 bases between. CDR3 bases: TGTGCCAGCAGCTTAGGAAGAAATCAGCCCCAGCATTTT. Protein sequence: CASSLGRNQPQHF.

This clonotype was observed a handful of times. CDR3 coding DNA: TGTGCCAGCAGCCCCCCACTAACGGAGCCCTACGAGCAGTACTTC. Its protein is CASSPPLTEPYEQYF. The chain couples TRBV7-9 to TRBJ2-7; D is ambiguous. Germline V gene lookup returns CDR1 SEHNR and CDR2 FQNEAQ (reference sequence). The length of the CDR3 is 15 residues. Trimming took 5 bases from V and 2 from J, leaving 16 bases between them.

This clonotype has at least ten counts. The chain combines TRBV19 with TRBJ1-5; the D gene is possibly TRBD1 (5 bases). V shed 4 bases and J shed 0 bases, with 10 bases lying between them. Germline-derived CDR1 and CDR2 are LNHDA and SQIVND (reference sequence). The CDR3 has 15 residues. The CDR3 region is CASSRSDSSNQPQHF. The CDR3, as DNA: TGTGCCAGTAGTAGGTCAGACAGTAGCAATCAGCCCCAGCATTTT.

This clonotype showed up many times. The chain employs TRBV2 and TRBJ1-2; D is perhaps TRBD1 (5 bases). Deletions cut 6 bases from V and 4 bases from J, with 15 bases between. The CDR3 has 14 amino acids. Germline values: CDR1 SNHLY, CDR2 FYNNEI. For the CDR3, the DNA is TGTGCCAGCAGCGCGGACACCGCGGGCTATGGCTACACCTTC. The encoded protein is CASSADTAGYGYTF.

The V call is TRBV10-1, the J call TRBJ2-7; TRBD2 matches 12 bases. Losses at the gene ends were 6 bases for V and 6 bases for J; bases not matched to a gene: 9. Per germline, CDR1 WNHNN and CDR2 SYGVQD (reference sequence). The length of the CDR3 is 15 residues. This CDR3 reads CASSPLTSGRAEQYF. The CDR3 nucleotides read TGCGCCAGCAGCCCCTTGACTAGCGGGAGAGCCGAGCAGTACTTC.